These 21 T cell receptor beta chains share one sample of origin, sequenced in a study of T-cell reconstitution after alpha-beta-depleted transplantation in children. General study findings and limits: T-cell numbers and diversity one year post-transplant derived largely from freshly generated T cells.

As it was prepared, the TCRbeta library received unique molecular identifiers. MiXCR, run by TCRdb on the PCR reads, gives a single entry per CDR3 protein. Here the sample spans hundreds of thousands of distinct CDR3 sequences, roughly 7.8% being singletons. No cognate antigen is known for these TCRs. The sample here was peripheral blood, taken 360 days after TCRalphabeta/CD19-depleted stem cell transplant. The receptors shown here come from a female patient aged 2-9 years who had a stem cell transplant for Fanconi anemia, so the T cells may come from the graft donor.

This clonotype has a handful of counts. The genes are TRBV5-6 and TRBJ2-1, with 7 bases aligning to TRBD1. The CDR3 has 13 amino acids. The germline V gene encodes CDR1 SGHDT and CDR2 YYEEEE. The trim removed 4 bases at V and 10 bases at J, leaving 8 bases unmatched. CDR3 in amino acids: CASSPTGVREQFF. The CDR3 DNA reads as TGTGCCAGCAGCCCAACAGGGGTGCGCGAGCAGTTCTTC.

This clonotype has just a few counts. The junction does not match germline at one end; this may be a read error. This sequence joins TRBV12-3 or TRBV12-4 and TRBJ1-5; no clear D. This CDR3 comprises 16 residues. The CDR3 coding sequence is TGTGCCAGCAGTTTAAGGGATTGGTATAGCAACCAGCCCCAGCATTTT. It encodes CASSLRDWYSNQPQHF.

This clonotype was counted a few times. CDR3 sequence: CASSPRWGQYF. The CDR3 DNA reads as TGTGCCAGCAGCCCTCGTTGGGGGCAGTACTTC. This chain joins TRBV2 and TRBJ2-7; D not certain. The CDR3 loop spans 11 amino acids. Germline loops: CDR1 SNHLY, CDR2 FYNNEI. V was clipped by 6 bases and J by 9 bases, with 12 bases between them.

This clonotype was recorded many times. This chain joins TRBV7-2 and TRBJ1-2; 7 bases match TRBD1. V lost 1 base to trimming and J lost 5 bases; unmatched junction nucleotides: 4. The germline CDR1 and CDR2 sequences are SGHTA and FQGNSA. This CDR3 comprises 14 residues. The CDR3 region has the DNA TGTGCCAGCAGCTTAGACGGGACAGCGTATGGCTACACCTTC. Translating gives CASSLDGTAYGYTF.

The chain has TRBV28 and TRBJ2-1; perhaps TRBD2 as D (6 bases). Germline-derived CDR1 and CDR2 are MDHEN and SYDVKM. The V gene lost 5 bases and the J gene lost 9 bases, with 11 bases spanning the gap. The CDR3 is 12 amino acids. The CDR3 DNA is TGTGCCAGCAGTCTGGTGGAGGGTGAGCAGTTCTTC. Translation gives CASSLVEGEQFF.

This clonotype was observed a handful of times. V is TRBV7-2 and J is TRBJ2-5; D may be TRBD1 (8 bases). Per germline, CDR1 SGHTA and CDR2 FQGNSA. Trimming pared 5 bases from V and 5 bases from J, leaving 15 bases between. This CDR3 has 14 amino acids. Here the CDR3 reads CASSDRGAGETQYF. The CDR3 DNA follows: TGTGCCAGCAGCGACAGGGGAGCGGGGGAGACCCAGTACTTC.

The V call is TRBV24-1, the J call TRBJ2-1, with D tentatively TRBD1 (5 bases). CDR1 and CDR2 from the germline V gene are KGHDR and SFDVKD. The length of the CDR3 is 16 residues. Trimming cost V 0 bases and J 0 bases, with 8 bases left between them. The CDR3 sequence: CATSDLQGSSYNEQFF. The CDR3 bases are TGTGCCACCAGTGATTTGCAGGGCAGCTCCTACAATGAGCAGTTCTTC.

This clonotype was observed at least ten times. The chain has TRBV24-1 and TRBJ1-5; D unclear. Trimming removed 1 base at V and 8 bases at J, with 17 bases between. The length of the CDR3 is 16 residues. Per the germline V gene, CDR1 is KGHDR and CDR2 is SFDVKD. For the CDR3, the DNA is TGTGCCACCAGTGATTTTTCTGGACCTCCTCTTGAGCCCCAGCATTTT. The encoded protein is CATSDFSGPPLEPQHF.

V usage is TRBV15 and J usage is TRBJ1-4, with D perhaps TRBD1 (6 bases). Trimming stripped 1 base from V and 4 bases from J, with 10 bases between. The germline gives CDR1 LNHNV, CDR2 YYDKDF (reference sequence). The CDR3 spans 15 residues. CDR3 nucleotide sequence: TGTGCCACCAGCAGAGGGGGGCGGGGTAATGAAAAACTGTTTTTT. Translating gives CATSRGGRGNEKLFF.

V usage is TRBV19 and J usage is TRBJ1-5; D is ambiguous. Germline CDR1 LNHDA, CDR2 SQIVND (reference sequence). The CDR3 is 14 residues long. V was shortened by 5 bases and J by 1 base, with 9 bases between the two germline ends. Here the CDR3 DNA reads TGTGCCAGTAGTTTGGAGGTGAGCAATCAGCCCCAGCATTTT. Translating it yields CASSLEVSNQPQHF. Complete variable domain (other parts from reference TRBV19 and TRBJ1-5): DGGITQSPKYLFRKEGQNVTLSCEQNLNHDAMYWYRQDPGQGLRLIYYSQIVNDFQKGDIAEGYSVSREKKESFPLTVTSAQKNPTAFYLCASSLEVSNQPQHFGDGTRLSIL.

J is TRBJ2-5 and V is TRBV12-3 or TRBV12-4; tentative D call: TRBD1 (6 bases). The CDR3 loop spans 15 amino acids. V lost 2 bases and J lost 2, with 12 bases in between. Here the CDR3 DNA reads TGTGCCAGCAGTTTAAGCCGGACAGCTCAAGAGACCCAGTACTTC. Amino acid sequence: CASSLSRTAQETQYF.

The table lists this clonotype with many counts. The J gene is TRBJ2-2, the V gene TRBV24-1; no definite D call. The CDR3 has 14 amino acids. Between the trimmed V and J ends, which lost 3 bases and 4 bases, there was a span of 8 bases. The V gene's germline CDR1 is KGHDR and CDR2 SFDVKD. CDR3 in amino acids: CATSDRVRTGELFF. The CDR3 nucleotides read TGTGCCACCAGTGATCGGGTTCGCACCGGGGAGCTGTTTTTT.

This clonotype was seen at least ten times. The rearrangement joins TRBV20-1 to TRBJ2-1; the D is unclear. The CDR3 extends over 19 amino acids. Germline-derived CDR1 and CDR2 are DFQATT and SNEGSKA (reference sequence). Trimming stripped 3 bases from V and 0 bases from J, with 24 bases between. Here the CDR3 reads CSASDHSPISLSSYNEQFF. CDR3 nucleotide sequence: TGCAGTGCTAGCGATCACAGTCCAATCTCCTTGAGCTCCTACAATGAGCAGTTCTTC.

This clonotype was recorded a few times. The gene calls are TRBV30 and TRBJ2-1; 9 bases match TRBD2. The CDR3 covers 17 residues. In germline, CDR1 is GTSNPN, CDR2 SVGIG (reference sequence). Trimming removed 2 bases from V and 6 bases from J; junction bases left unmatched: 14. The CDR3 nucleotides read TGTGCCTGGAGTTTGGCTAGCGGGATCCCAGGGGGCAATGAGCAGTTCTTC. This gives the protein CAWSLASGIPGGNEQFF. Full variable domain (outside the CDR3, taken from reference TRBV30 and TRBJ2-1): SQTIHQWPATLVQPVGSPLSLECTVEGTSNPNLYWYRQAAGRGLQLLFYSVGIGQISSEVPQNLSASRPQDRQFILSSKKLLLSDSGFYLCAWSLASGIPGGNEQFFGPGTRLTVL.

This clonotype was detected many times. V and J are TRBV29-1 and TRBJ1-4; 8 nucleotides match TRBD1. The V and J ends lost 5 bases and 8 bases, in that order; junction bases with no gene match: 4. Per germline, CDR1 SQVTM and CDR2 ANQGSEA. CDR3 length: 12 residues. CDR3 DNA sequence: TGCAGCGTTCAGACAGGGGACGAAAAACTGTTTTTT. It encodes CSVQTGDEKLFF.

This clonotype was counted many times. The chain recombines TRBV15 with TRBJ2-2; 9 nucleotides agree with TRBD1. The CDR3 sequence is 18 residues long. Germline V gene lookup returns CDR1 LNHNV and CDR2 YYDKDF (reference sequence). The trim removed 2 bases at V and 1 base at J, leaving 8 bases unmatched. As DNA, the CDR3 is TGTGCCACCAGCAGACATTCCCCGGGACAGGGGAACACCGGGGAGCTGTTTTTT. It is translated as CATSRHSPGQGNTGELFF. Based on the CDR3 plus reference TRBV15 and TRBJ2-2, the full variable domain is DAMVIQNPRYQVTQFGKPVTLSCSQTLNHNVMYWYQQKSSQAPKLLFHYYDKDFNNEADTPDNFQSRRPNTSFCFLDIRSPGLGDTAMYLCATSRHSPGQGNTGELFFGEGSRLTVL.

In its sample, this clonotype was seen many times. The CDR3 coding sequence is TGTGCCAGCAGCTCCAAATACAGGGGGGGTGAGCAGTTCTTC. Translated: CASSSKYRGGEQFF. The chain employs TRBV28 and TRBJ2-1; a possible D gene is TRBD1 (8 bases). Trimming took 6 bases from V and 9 from J, leaving 18 bases between them. The CDR3 is 14 residues long. Germline assignment: CDR1 MDHEN and CDR2 SYDVKM.

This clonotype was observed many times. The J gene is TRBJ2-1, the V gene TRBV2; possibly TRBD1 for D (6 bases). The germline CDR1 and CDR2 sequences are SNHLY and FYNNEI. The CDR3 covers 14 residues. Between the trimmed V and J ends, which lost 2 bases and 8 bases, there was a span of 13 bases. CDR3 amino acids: CASSERDKFDEQFF. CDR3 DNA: TGTGCCAGCAGTGAAAGGGACAAGTTCGATGAGCAGTTCTTC.

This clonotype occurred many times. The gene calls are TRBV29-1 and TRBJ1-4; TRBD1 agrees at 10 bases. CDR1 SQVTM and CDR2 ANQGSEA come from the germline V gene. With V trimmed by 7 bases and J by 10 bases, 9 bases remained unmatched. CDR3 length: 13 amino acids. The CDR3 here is CSASTGGSGKLFF. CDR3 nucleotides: TGCAGCGCATCGACAGGGGGCTCGGGAAAACTGTTTTTT.

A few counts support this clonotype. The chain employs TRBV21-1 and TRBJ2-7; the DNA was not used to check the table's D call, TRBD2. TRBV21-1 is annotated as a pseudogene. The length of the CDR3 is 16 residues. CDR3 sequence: CASSKPRAGGPYEQYF. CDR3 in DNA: TGTGCCAGCAGCAAACCCCGGGCGGGCGGTCCCTACGAGCAGTACTTC.

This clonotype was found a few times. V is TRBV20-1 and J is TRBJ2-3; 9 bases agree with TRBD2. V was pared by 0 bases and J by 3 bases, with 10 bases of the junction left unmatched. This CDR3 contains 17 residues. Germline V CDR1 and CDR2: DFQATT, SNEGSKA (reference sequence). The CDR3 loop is CSARDPGRSGGTDTQYF. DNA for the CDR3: TGCAGTGCTAGAGATCCAGGAAGGAGCGGGGGGACAGATACGCAGTATTTT.